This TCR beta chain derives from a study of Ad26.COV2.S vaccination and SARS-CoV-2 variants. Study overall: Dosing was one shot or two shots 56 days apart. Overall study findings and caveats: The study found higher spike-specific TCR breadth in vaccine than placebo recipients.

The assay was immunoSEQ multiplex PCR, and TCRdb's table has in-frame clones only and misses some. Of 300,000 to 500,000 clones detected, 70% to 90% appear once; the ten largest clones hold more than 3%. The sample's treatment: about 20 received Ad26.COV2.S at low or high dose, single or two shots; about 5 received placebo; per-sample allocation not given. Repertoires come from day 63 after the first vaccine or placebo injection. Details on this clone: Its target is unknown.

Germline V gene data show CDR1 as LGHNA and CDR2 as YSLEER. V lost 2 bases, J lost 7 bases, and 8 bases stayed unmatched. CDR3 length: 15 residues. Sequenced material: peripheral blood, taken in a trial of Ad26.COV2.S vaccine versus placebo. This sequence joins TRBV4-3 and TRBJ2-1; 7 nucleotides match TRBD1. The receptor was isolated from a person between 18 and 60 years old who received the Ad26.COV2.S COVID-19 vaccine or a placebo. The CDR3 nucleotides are TGCGCCAGCAGCCAACCGGGACAGCCCCTTAATGAGCAGTTCTTC. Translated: CASSQPGQPLNEQFF.